This T cell receptor beta chain stems from a study of cytomegalovirus exposure and HLA in healthy donors. Overall study findings and caveats: Later analysis showed TCR association rates varying by HLA locus, highest for DRB1 and lowest for HLA-C. In an earlier analysis, most TCR beta V segments were productive about 87% or about 30% of the time.

This CDR3 contains 15 residues. The V end lost 1 base, the J end lost 8 bases, and 17 bases lay between the germline ends. Germline CDR1 reads MGHDK; CDR2 reads SYGVNS. PCR was performed using 60 Vbeta and 13 Jbeta primers. Measured with immunoSEQ multiplex PCR; TCRdb has only the in-frame clones, and not every one. The repertoire holds 200,000 to 250,000 clones, about three quarters seen once, with less than 0.6% in the top ten. On this clone: The antigen remains undetermined.

The chain carries TRBV25-1 and TRBJ1-2, with a tentative D call TRBD1 (6 bases). The sequence was obtained from a boy between 10 and 17 years old in good health and CMV-seronegative. The material sequenced was PBMCs. The CDR3 bases are TGTGCCAGCAGTGAATGGGGGGGCAGAAGGGAAGGCTACACCTTC. Amino acid sequence: CASSEWGGRREGYTF.